Listed below are T cell receptor beta chains from one sample, sequenced in a study of blood T cell repertoires in COVID-19. TCRdb's copy holds only in-frame clones and misses some; the assay was immunoSEQ multiplex PCR. The sample shows under 90,000 clones, nearly 90% of them seen only once. Sequencing was performed on peripheral blood. These receptor sequences come from a woman aged 50 to 60 with COVID-19, enrolled during active disease. Both conserved end residues are part of each CDR3. Fields, in order: clone size, V gene, J gene, D gene, CDR3 protein, CDR3 DNA. D genes are given only for firm matches. Size tells how often a clone was seen (once, few, many) or the class of an expanded clone, and some rows leave it out.

size: -; V: TRBV7-9; J: TRBJ2-1; D: -; CDR3: CASSTGLYNEQFF; DNA: TGTGCCAGCAGCACAGGGCTCTACAATGAGCAGTTCTTC
size: -; V: TRBV27; J: TRBJ2-1; D: -; CDR3: CASSLGGRGNEQFF; DNA: TGTGCCAGCAGTTTAGGGGGTCGGGGGAATGAGCAGTTCTTC
size: -; V: TRBV28; J: TRBJ2-7; D: -; CDR3: CASTNSGFHEQYF; DNA: TGTGCCAGCACTAACAGCGGGTTCCACGAGCAGTACTTC
size: -; V: TRBV28; J: TRBJ2-1; D: TRBD2; CDR3: CASSPFILTSGRINEQFF; DNA: TGTGCCAGCAGCCCGTTTATTCTAACTAGCGGGAGGATCAATGAGCAGTTCTTC
size: -; V: TRBV30; J: TRBJ2-5; D: -; CDR3: CAWSATNLMYF; DNA: TGTGCCTGGAGTGCCACTAACCTGATGTACTTC
size: -; V: TRBV4-1; J: TRBJ1-5; D: -; CDR3: CASSQGPSNQPQHF; DNA: TGCGCCAGCAGCCAGGGCCCTAGCAATCAGCCCCAGCATTTT
size: -; V: TRBV10-3; J: TRBJ2-3; D: -; CDR3: CAISGGSTDTQYF; DNA: TGTGCCATCAGTGGAGGTAGCACAGATACGCAGTATTTT
size: -; V: TRBV6-5; J: TRBJ2-3; D: -; CDR3: CASSYSRGDTQYF; DNA: TGTGCCAGCAGTTACTCGAGAGGGGATACGCAGTATTTT
size: -; V: TRBV10-3; J: TRBJ1-2; D: TRBD1; CDR3: CAISSTGQGGGYTF; DNA: TGTGCCATTTCCTCTACAGGACAGGGTGGAGGCTACACCTTC
size: once; V: TRBV28; J: TRBJ2-1; D: TRBD1; CDR3: CASSGQGARGEQFF; DNA: TGTGCCAGCAGTGGACAGGGGGCCCGTGGCGAGCAGTTCTTC
size: -; V: TRBV19; J: TRBJ2-7; D: TRBD1; CDR3: CASKFSGTGLYEQYF; DNA: TGTGCCAGCAAATTTTCCGGGACAGGGCTCTACGAGCAGTACTTC
size: -; V: TRBV28; J: TRBJ1-1; D: -; CDR3: CASTIWPVNTEAFF; DNA: TGTGCCAGCACAATTTGGCCAGTGAACACTGAAGCTTTCTTT
size: -; V: TRBV7-3; J: TRBJ2-1; D: -; CDR3: CASRGANNEQFF; DNA: TGTGCCAGCAGGGGGGCCAACAATGAGCAGTTCTTC
size: -; V: TRBV25-1; J: TRBJ2-7; D: -; CDR3: CASLKGAGGLSEQYF; DNA: TGTGCCAGCCTCAAGGGGGCGGGAGGTCTATCGGAGCAGTACTTC
size: -; V: TRBV6-5; J: TRBJ2-7; D: -; CDR3: CASREDPRVYEQYF; DNA: TGTGCCAGCAGGGAGGACCCCCGGGTGTACGAGCAGTACTTC
size: -; V: TRBV19; J: TRBJ2-5; D: -; CDR3: CASSRFAQETQYF; DNA: TGTGCCAGTAGTCGGTTCGCCCAAGAGACCCAGTACTTC
size: -; V: TRBV10-3; J: TRBJ2-3; D: TRBD2; CDR3: CAIWGGIAGDTTDTQYF; DNA: TGTGCCATCTGGGGGGGAATAGCGGGCGATACGACAGATACGCAGTATTTT
size: -; V: TRBV28; J: TRBJ2-7; D: -; CDR3: CASSRGRQYEQYF; DNA: TGTGCCAGCTCAAGAGGCCGACAGTACGAGCAGTACTTC
size: -; V: TRBV12-3/TRBV12-4; J: TRBJ2-4; D: -; CDR3: CASSLTAQGGYF; DNA: TGTGCCAGCAGTTTAACAGCGCAGGGTGGGTACTTC
size: -; V: TRBV18; J: TRBJ2-2; D: -; CDR3: CASSFDTGELFF; DNA: TGTGCCAGCTCATTCGACACCGGGGAGCTGTTTTTT
size: -; V: TRBV15; J: TRBJ2-7; D: -; CDR3: CATRNRLSSYEQYF; DNA: TGTGCCACCAGAAACAGGCTGAGCTCCTACGAGCAGTACTTC
size: few; V: TRBV6-5; J: TRBJ1-1; D: -; CDR3: CASSQIPSGVIEAFF; DNA: TGTGCCAGCAGCCAAATCCCGTCAGGGGTTATTGAAGCTTTCTTT
size: once; V: TRBV18; J: TRBJ1-5; D: -; CDR3: CASSTRQANQPQHF; DNA: TGTGCCAGCTCAACTCGACAGGCTAATCAGCCCCAGCATTTT
size: -; V: TRBV16; J: TRBJ1-5; D: TRBD1; CDR3: CASSQSSEHRGLNQPQHF; DNA: TGTGCCAGCAGCCAATCATCCGAGCACAGGGGACTCAATCAGCCCCAGCATTTT
size: -; V: TRBV6-2/TRBV6-3; J: TRBJ2-7; D: -; CDR3: CASSLPPQTYEQYF; DNA: TGTGCCAGCAGTTTGCCCCCACAGACCTACGAGCAGTACTTC
size: -; V: TRBV6-1; J: TRBJ1-5; D: TRBD1; CDR3: CASSEFLGQGGNQPQHF; DNA: TGTGCCAGCAGTGAATTCCTAGGACAGGGAGGTAATCAGCCCCAGCATTTT
size: once; V: TRBV24-1; J: TRBJ2-5; D: -; CDR3: CATSRGQETQYF; DNA: TGTGCCACCAGCAGGGGTCAAGAGACCCAGTACTTC
size: -; V: TRBV14; J: TRBJ2-7; D: -; CDR3: CASSQKNRYEQYF; DNA: TGTGCCAGCAGCCAAAAAAACAGATACGAGCAGTACTTC
size: -; V: TRBV21-1; J: TRBJ2-2; D: -; CDR3: CASSKGGASGDTGELFF; DNA: TGTGCCAGCAGCAAAGGGGGAGCTAGCGGAGACACCGGGGAGCTGTTTTTT
size: -; V: TRBV3-1/TRBV3-2; J: TRBJ1-4; D: TRBD1; CDR3: CASSKPGTAQMEKLFF; DNA: TGTGCCAGCAGCAAACCCGGGACAGCCCAGATGGAAAAACTGTTTTTT
size: -; V: TRBV18; J: TRBJ1-1; D: TRBD1; CDR3: CASSGTGGSDTEAFF; DNA: TGTGCCAGCTCAGGGACAGGGGGCTCTGACACTGAAGCTTTCTTT
size: once; V: TRBV10-3; J: TRBJ1-5; D: -; CDR3: CAIRGENQPQHF; DNA: TGTGCCATCAGAGGAGAAAATCAGCCCCAGCATTTT
size: -; V: TRBV4-2; J: TRBJ2-1; D: TRBD2; CDR3: CASSEETSGRNEQFF; DNA: TGTGCCAGCAGCGAAGAGACTAGCGGGAGGAATGAGCAGTTCTTC
size: -; V: TRBV5-1; J: TRBJ1-2; D: -; CDR3: CASSFDRSGYTF; DNA: TGCGCCAGCAGCTTCGACAGGAGCGGCTACACCTTC
size: -; V: TRBV5-1; J: TRBJ2-3; D: -; CDR3: CASSLALGSTDTQYF; DNA: TGCGCCAGCAGCTTGGCACTCGGGAGCACAGATACGCAGTATTTT
size: -; V: TRBV7-6; J: TRBJ2-7; D: TRBD1; CDR3: CASSSTGAFSYEQYF; DNA: TGTGCCAGCAGCTCGACAGGGGCCTTCTCCTACGAGCAGTACTTC
size: -; V: TRBV18; J: TRBJ2-3; D: -; CDR3: CASSSGGSDTQYF; DNA: TGTGCCAGCTCTTCGGGGGGCTCAGATACGCAGTATTTT
size: -; V: TRBV11-3; J: TRBJ2-1; D: TRBD2; CDR3: CASSLSGSPYNEQFF; DNA: TGTGCCAGCAGCTTGAGCGGGAGTCCCTACAATGAGCAGTTCTTC
size: -; V: TRBV29-1; J: TRBJ1-2; D: -; CDR3: CSVEELSYGYTF; DNA: TGCAGCGTTGAGGAGTTAAGCTATGGCTACACCTTC
size: -; V: TRBV7-2; J: TRBJ1-1; D: TRBD1; CDR3: CASSLRQGALTEAFF; DNA: TGTGCCAGCAGCTTAAGACAGGGGGCGCTCACTGAAGCTTTCTTT
size: -; V: TRBV7-2; J: TRBJ2-1; D: -; CDR3: CASSLKLTGEQFF; DNA: TGTGCCAGCAGCTTAAAACTTACCGGGGAGCAGTTCTTC
size: -; V: TRBV19; J: TRBJ2-3; D: TRBD2; CDR3: CASKLAGSTDTQYF; DNA: TGTGCCAGTAAGCTAGCGGGGAGCACAGATACGCAGTATTTT
size: few; V: TRBV18; J: TRBJ2-7; D: -; CDR3: CASSRLNYEQYF; DNA: TGTGCCAGCTCACGGCTCAACTACGAGCAGTACTTC